This T cell receptor (beta chain) derives from a study of blood T cells in healthy people across ages. Study-wide findings and caveats: Both higher diversity and more naive CD4+ cells marked long-lived donors when set against aged donors. Bulk PBMC profiling left naive and antigen-experienced comparisons inconclusive.

Isolated per sample were at least 7 million PBMCs. This clonotype has just a few counts. What it binds is unknown. This CDR3 has 20 amino acids. The V segment lost 0 bases and the J segment 5 bases; nucleotides outside the gene matches: 19. Germline loops: CDR1 LNHNV, CDR2 YYDKDF (reference sequence). A second PCR of roughly 7 to 11 cycles used a sample-barcoded 5' primer and a J-beta primer mix. Every single cDNA molecule received a tag from a template-switch adaptor with 12 random nucleotides. TCRdb re-called the 5' RACE reads through MiXCR, storing one row per CDR3 protein. The sample carries 450,000 to 700,000 distinct CDR3 sequences, 27% recorded once.

This receptor was identified in a woman in her 70s in good health. The rearrangement links TRBV15 to TRBJ2-1; 7 bases agree with TRBD2. The sequenced sample consisted of blood. CDR3 loop: CATSRDRRLALSGVHNEQFF. Written as DNA, the CDR3 is TGTGCCACCAGCAGAGATCGTAGACTAGCCCTCTCCGGGGTCCACAATGAGCAGTTCTTC.